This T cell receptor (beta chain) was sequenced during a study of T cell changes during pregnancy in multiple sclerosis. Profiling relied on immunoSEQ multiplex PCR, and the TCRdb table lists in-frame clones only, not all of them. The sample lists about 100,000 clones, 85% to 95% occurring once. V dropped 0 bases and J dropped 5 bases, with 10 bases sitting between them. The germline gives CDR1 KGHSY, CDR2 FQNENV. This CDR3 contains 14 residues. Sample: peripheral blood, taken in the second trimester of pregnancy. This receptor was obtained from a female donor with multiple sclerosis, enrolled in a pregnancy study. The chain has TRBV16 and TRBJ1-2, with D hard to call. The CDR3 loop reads CASSQSGTEYGYTF. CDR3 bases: TGTGCCAGCAGCCAATCTGGTACAGAGTATGGCTACACCTTC.